This T cell receptor (beta chain) was captured in a study of T cell responses to AZD1222 COVID-19 vaccine. In the study overall: Second-dose intervals near 4 or 12 weeks were combined. Study findings and constraints: Baseline seropositivity occurred in only a handful of AZD1222 recipients. Spike-specific TCR breadth and depth were elevated following two AZD1222 doses. Regions left unmutated in variants are reportedly the target of nearly half of spike-specific TCRs.

Libraries were prepared by immunoSEQ multiplex PCR; TCRdb keeps only in-frame clonotypes and omits some of them. The table lists some 97,000 clones, around 89% of them singletons. Points on this clone: Antigen unknown.

The CDR3 totals 18 residues. V dropped 0 bases and J dropped 3 bases, with 20 bases sitting between them. Germline values: CDR1 SGHDT, CDR2 YYEEEE. The specimen comprised peripheral blood, sampled on day 0 of AZD1222 vaccination. The chain uses TRBV5-6 and TRBJ2-3; D is unresolved. This clonotype was obtained from an adult in good health. CDR3 protein: CASSLAYEFRQPTDTQYF. The CDR3 DNA sequence: TGTGCCAGCAGCTTGGCATATGAGTTTCGGCAGCCGACAGATACGCAGTATTTT.